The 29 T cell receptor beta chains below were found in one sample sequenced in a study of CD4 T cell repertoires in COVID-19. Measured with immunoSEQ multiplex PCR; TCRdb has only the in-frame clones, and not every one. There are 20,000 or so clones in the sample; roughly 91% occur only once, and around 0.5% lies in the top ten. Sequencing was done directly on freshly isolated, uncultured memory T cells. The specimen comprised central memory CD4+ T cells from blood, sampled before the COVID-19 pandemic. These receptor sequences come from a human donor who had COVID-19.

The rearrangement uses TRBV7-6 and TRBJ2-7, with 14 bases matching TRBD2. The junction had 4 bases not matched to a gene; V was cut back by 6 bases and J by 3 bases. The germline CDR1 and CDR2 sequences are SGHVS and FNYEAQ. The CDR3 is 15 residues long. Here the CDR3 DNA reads TGTGCCAGCAGTCCGACTAGCGGGAGGGACTACGAGCAGTACTTC. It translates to CASSPTSGRDYEQYF.

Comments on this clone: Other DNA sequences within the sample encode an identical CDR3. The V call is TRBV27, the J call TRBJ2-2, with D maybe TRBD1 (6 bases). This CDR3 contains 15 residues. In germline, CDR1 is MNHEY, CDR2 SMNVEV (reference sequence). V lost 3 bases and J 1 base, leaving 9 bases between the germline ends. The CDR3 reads CASSFQTGNTGELFF. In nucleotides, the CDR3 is TGTGCCAGCAGTTTTCAGACAGGGAACACCGGGGAGCTGTTTTTT.

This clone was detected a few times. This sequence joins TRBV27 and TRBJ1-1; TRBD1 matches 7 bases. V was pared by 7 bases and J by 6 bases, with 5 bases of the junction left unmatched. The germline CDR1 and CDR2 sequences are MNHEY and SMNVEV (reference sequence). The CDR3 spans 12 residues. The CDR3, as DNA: TGTGCCAGCATTGACAGGGCGGCTGAAGCTTTCTTT. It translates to CASIDRAAEAFF.

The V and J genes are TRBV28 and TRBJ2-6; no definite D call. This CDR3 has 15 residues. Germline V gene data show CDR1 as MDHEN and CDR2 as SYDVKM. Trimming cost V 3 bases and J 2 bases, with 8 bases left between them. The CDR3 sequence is CASSLMRTGANVLTF. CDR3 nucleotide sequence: TGTGCCAGCAGTTTGATGAGAACTGGGGCCAACGTCCTGACTTTC.

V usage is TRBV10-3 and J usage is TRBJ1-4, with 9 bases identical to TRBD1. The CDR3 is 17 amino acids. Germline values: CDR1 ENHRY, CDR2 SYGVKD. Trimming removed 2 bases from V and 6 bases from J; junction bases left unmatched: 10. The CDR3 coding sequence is TGTGCCATCAGTGAGAGGGGACAGGGTCAACTGGATGAAAAACTGTTTTTT. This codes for CAISERGQGQLDEKLFF.

The DNA of the CDR3 is TGTGCCAGCAGCTTAGGACCGGGACAGGGCTACACTGAAGCTTTCTTT. Translated: CASSLGPGQGYTEAFF. The V gene is TRBV11-1, the J gene TRBJ1-1, with TRBD1 identical over 9 bases. J lost 3 bases, V lost 1 base, and 6 bases had no gene match. CDR1 and CDR2 (germline): SGHAT, FQDESV (reference sequence). CDR3 length: 16 amino acids.

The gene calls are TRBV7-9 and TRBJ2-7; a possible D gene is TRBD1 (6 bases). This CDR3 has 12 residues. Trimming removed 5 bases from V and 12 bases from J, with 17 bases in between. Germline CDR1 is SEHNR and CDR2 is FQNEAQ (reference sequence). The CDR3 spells CASSPGTRDPYF. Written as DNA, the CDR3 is TGTGCCAGCAGCCCCGGGACAAGGGATCCGTACTTC.

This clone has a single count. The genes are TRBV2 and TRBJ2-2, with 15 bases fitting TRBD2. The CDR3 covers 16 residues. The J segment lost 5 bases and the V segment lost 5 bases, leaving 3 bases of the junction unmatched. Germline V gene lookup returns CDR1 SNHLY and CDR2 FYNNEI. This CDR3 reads CASSFGLAGGTGELFF. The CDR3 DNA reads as TGTGCCAGCAGTTTCGGACTAGCGGGAGGGACCGGGGAGCTGTTTTTT.

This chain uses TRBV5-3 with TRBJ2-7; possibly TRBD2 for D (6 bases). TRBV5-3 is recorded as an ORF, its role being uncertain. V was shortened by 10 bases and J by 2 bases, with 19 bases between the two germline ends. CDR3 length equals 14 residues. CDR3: CASLGGAAPYEQYF. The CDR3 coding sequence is TGTGCCTCCCTAGGCGGGGCAGCTCCCTACGAGCAGTACTTC.

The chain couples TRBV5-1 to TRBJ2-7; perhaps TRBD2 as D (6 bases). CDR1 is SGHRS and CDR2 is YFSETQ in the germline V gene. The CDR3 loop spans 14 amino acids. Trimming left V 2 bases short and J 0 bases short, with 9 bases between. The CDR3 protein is CASSLGGISYEQYF. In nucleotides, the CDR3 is TGCGCCAGCAGCTTAGGAGGGATCTCCTACGAGCAGTACTTC.

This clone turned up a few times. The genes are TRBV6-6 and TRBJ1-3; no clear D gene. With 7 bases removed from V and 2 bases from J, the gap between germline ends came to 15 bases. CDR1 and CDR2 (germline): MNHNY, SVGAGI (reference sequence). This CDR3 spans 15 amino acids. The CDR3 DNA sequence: TGTGCCAGCACCCCCTCCGGGGTCACTGGAAACACCATATATTTT. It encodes CASTPSGVTGNTIYF.

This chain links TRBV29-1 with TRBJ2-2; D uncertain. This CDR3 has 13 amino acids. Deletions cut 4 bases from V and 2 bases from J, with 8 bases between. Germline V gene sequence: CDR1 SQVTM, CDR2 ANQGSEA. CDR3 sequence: CSVGASNTGELFF. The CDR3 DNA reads TGCAGCGTTGGCGCTTCTAACACCGGGGAGCTGTTTTTT.

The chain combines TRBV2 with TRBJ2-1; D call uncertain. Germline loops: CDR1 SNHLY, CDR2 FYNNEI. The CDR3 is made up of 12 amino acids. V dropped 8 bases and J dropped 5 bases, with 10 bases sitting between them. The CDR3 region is CASEPEHNEQFF. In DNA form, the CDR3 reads TGTGCCAGCGAACCGGAGCACAATGAGCAGTTCTTC.

The CDR3 DNA reads as TGTGCCAGCAGTTACTCGCTACGGGGGGGTAGGCAGTACTTC. The encoded protein is CASSYSLRGGRQYF. This chain links TRBV6-5 with TRBJ2-7, with 8 positions matching TRBD2. After removal of 0 bases from V and 9 bases from J, the junction contained 7 bases not matched to a gene. The CDR3 has 14 residues. CDR1 MNHEY and CDR2 SVGAGI come from the germline V gene.

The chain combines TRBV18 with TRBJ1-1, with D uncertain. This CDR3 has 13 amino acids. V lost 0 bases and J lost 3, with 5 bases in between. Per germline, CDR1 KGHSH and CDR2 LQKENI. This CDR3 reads CASSPPSYTEAFF. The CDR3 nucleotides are TGTGCCAGCTCACCACCGAGCTACACTGAAGCTTTCTTT.

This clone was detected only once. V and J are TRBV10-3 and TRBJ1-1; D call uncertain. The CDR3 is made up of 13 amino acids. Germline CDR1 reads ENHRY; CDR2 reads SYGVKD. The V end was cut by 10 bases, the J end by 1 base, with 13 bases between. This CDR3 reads CATEGVGNTEAFF. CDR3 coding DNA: TGTGCCACCGAGGGTGTGGGGAACACTGAAGCTTTCTTT.

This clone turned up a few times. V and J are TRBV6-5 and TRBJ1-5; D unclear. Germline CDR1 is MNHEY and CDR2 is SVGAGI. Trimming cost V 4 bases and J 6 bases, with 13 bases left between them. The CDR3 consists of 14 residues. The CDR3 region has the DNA TGTGCCAGCAGTTCCCGCCTGGAGGGTCAGCCCCAGCATTTT. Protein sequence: CASSSRLEGQPQHF.

The CDR3 sequence is CASSGTGSGQPQHF. CDR3 sequence (DNA): TGTGCCAGCAGTGGGACCGGCTCGGGGCAGCCCCAGCATTTT. This rearrangement joins TRBV2 to TRBJ1-5; no firm D call. CDR3 length: 14 amino acids. V was clipped by 4 bases and J by 7 bases, with 14 bases between them. Germline CDR1 and CDR2: SNHLY and FYNNEI. Looking up the rest from reference TRBV2 and TRBJ1-5 gives the full variable domain: EPEVTQTPSHQVTQMGQEVILRCVPISNHLYFYWYRQILGQKVEFLVSFYNNEISEKSEIFDDQFSVERPDGSNFTLKIRSTKLEDSAMYFCASSGTGSGQPQHFGDGTRLSIL.

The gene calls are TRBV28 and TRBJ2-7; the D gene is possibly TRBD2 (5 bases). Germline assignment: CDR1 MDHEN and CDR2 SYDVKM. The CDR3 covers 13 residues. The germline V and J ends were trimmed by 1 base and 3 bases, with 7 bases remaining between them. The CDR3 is CASSLFRGYEQYF. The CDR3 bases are TGTGCCAGCAGTTTATTCCGGGGCTACGAGCAGTACTTC. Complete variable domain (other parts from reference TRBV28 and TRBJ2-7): DVKVTQSSRYLVKRTGEKVFLECVQDMDHENMFWYRQDPGLGLRLIYFSYDVKMKEKGDIPEGYSVSREKKERFSLILESASTNQTSMYLCASSLFRGYEQYFGPGTRLTVT.

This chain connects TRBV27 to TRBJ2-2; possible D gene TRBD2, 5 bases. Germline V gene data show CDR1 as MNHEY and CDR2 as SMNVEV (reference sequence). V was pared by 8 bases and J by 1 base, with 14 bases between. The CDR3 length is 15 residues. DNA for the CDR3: TGTGCCAGCGGCCTGGCGGCGGGGAACACCGGGGAGCTGTTTTTT. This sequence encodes CASGLAAGNTGELFF.

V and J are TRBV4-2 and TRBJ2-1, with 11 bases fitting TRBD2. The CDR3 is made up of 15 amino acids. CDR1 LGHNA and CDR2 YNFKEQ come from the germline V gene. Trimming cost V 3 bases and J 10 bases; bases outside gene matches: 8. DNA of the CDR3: TGTGCCAGCAGCCACCTTAGCGGGGGGGCACGCGAGCAGTTCTTC. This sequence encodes CASSHLSGGAREQFF.

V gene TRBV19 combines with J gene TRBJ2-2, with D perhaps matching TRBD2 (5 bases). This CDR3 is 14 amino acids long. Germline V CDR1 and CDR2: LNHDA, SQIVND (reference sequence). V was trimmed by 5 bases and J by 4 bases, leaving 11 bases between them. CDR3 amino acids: CASSPGKTTGELFF. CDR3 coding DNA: TGTGCCAGTAGTCCGGGGAAGACCACCGGGGAGCTGTTTTTT.

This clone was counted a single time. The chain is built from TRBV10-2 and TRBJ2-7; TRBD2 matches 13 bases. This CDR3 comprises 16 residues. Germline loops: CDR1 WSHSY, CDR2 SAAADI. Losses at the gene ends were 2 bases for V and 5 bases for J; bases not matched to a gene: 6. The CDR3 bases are TGCGCCAGCAGTGAGCCCGGACTAGCGGGAGCTGACGAGCAGTACTTC. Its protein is CASSEPGLAGADEQYF.

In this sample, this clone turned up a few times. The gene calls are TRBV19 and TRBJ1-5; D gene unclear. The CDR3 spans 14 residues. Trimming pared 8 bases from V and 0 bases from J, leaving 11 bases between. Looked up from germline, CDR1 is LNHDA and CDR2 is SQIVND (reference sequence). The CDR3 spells CASEPVISNQPQHF. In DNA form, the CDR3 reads TGTGCCAGTGAACCGGTGATTAGCAATCAGCCCCAGCATTTT. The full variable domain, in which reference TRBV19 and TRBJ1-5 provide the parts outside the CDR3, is DGGITQSPKYLFRKEGQNVTLSCEQNLNHDAMYWYRQDPGQGLRLIYYSQIVNDFQKGDIAEGYSVSREKKESFPLTVTSAQKNPTAFYLCASEPVISNQPQHFGDGTRLSIL.

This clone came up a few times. This chain's CDR3 is CASSPDRGTNEKLFF. For the CDR3, the DNA is TGTGCCAGTAGTCCGGACAGAGGAACTAATGAAAAACTGTTTTTT. This rearrangement joins TRBV19 to TRBJ1-4; a weak D match, TRBD1 (6 bases). This CDR3 comprises 15 residues. V lost 5 bases and J lost 1, with 11 bases in between. Germline values: CDR1 LNHDA, CDR2 SQIVND (reference sequence).

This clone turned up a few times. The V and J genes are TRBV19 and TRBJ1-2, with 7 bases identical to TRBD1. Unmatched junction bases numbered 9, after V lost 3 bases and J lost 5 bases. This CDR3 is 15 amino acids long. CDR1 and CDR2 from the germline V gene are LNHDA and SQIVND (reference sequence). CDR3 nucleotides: TGTGCCAGTAGTATCGGTACTACAGGGGTTTATGGCTACACCTTC. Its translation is CASSIGTTGVYGYTF.

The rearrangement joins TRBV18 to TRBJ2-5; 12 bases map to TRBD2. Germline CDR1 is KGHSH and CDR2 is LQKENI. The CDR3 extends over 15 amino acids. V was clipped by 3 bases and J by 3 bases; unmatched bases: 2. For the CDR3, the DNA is TGTGCCAGCTCACCGCTAGCGGGAGGGGAAGAGACCCAGTACTTC. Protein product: CASSPLAGGEETQYF.

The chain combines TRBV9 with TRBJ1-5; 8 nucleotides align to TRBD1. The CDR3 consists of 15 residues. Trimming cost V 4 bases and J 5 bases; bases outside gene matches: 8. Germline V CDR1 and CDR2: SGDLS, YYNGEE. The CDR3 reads CASSNNRGSDQPQHF. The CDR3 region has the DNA TGTGCCAGCAGCAATAACAGGGGGTCGGATCAGCCCCAGCATTTT.

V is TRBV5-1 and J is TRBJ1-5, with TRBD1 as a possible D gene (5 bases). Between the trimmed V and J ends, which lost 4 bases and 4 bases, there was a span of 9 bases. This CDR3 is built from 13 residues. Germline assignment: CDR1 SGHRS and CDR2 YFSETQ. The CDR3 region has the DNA TGCGCCAGCAGCCGGCAGGGAAATCAGCCCCAGCATTTT. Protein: CASSRQGNQPQHF.